The clone carrying this TCR beta chain was seen only a few times. Its antigen remains unknown. TCR beta CDR3 regions were amplified from RNA. The HTBI primer set drove a first-round RT-PCR of the TCR CDR3. TCRdb re-analysed the multiplex PCR reads in MiXCR, keeping a single row per CDR3 protein. The table shows hundreds of thousands of distinct CDR3 sequences, with about 16% occurring only once. The sample originates from a study of T cells in Graves' hyperthyroidism and ophthalmopathy. Study-wide results and caveats: Also found in blood were most expanded thyroid clonotypes above 0.001.

V lost 6 bases to trimming and J lost 3 bases, with 11 bases between them. Germline lookup yields CDR1 SQVTM and CDR2 ANQGSEA. The CDR3 runs 12 residues. V is TRBV29-1 and J is TRBJ1-1; a possible D gene is TRBD1 (5 bases). The specimen was blood. This TCR came from a woman aged 25 to 39 with Graves' hyperthyroidism. CDR3: CSVEKQDTEAFF. Written as DNA, the CDR3 is TGCAGCGTCGAAAAACAGGACACTGAAGCTTTCTTT.